This TCR beta chain derives from a study of OX40 agonist ivuxolimab in advanced cancers. Study-wide context: Patients received the agonistic anti-OX40 (CD134) antibody ivuxolimab. Those treated in dose escalation had hepatocellular carcinoma, melanoma, renal cell cancer or head and neck cancer.

V lost 0 bases and J lost 9, with 14 bases in between. CDR1 and CDR2 (germline): GTSNPN, SVGIG (reference sequence). The CDR3 is 13 residues long. A note on this clone: Antigen specificity is unknown.

Study-wide points: At 0.1 to 3.0 mg/kg, CD4+ and CD8+ blood T cells expanded clonally by week 6. CD8+ T cells (on average) carried more expanded clones than CD4+ T cells.

Data came from immunoSEQ multiplex PCR; TCRdb stores just in-frame clones and leaves some out. This table has around 100,000 clones, roughly 89% appearing once. The sample consisted of CD4+ or CD8+ T cells sorted from blood, taken in a trial of the OX40 agonist ivuxolimab. The chain has TRBV30 and TRBJ1-2; tentative D call: TRBD1 (5 bases). This sequence was found in an adult with an advanced solid tumor such as melanoma, head and neck, liver or kidney cancer. Written as DNA, the CDR3 is TGTGCCTGGAGTGTAAACGGAAGGGGAAGCTACACCTTC. Translation gives CAWSVNGRGSYTF.